The 25 T cell receptor beta chains in this list originate from one sample, sequenced in a study of blood T cell repertoires in COVID-19 (TCRdb year 2020). The protocol used for the library was the immunoSEQ multiplex PCR assay. The immuneACCESS repertoire file appears here via TCRdb, limited to in-frame rearrangements. These files lack a portion of the clones; in checked studies, under half of the deficit traces to unresolved V genes, and the cause of the others is not known. This sample gives tens of thousands of clones in total; just over 85% of them show up just once. The top ten clones comprise less than 1.5% of the sample. The sample comprised peripheral blood. These receptor sequences come from a man in his forties with acute or convalescent COVID-19.

V usage is TRBV6-5 and J usage is TRBJ2-1, with D possibly TRBD1 on 5 matching bases. Deletions cut 0 bases from V and 4 bases from J, with 13 bases between. Germline V CDR1 and CDR2: MNHEY, SVGAGI. CDR3 size: 16 residues. CDR3 coding DNA: TGTGCCAGCAGTTACTCCGACAGAGTGGATTACAATGAGCAGTTCTTC. Translation gives CASSYSDRVDYNEQFF.

J is TRBJ1-1 and V is TRBV5-6, with 7 nucleotides matching TRBD1. Losses at the gene ends were 4 bases for V and 1 base for J; bases not matched to a gene: 10. The V gene's germline CDR1 is SGHDT and CDR2 YYEEEE. The CDR3 covers 16 residues. CDR3 amino acids: CASSRGYRGGNTEAFF. In nucleotides, the CDR3 is TGTGCCAGCAGCCGGGGATACAGGGGTGGGAACACTGAAGCTTTCTTT.

J is TRBJ2-7 and V is TRBV6-5; TRBD1 matches 7 bases. The CDR3 spans 14 residues. V trimming: 5 bases; J trimming: 3 bases; junction bases outside the gene matches: 7. Germline values: CDR1 MNHEY, CDR2 SVGAGI. CDR3 sequence reads: CASSPDRVLYEQYF. The CDR3 DNA sequence: TGTGCCAGCAGTCCAGACAGGGTCCTCTACGAGCAGTACTTC.

The CDR3 region is CAWSVNRNYGYTF. The CDR3 nucleotides are TGTGCCTGGAGTGTAAACAGGAACTATGGCTACACCTTC. This chain links TRBV30 with TRBJ1-2; possibly TRBD1 for D (5 bases). Germline V gives CDR1 GTSNPN, CDR2 SVGIG (reference sequence). V lost 0 bases to trimming and J lost 2 bases, with 7 bases between them. The CDR3 runs 13 residues.

The rearrangement links TRBV7-9 to TRBJ2-1, with D possibly matching TRBD2 (6 bases). CDR1 SEHNR and CDR2 FQNEAQ come from the germline V gene (reference sequence). V lost 6 bases and J lost 0, with 18 bases in between. This CDR3 is built from 17 residues. This CDR3 is CASRGGVAANSYNEQFF. The CDR3 DNA is TGTGCCAGCAGGGGTGGAGTAGCGGCCAACTCCTACAATGAGCAGTTCTTC. Drawing the rest from reference TRBV7-9 and TRBJ2-1, the complete variable domain is DTGVSQNPRHKITKRGQNVTFRCDPISEHNRLYWYRQTLGQGPEFLTYFQNEAQLEKSRLLSDRFSAERPKGSFSTLEIQRTEQGDSAMYLCASRGGVAANSYNEQFFGPGTRLTVL.

The V gene is TRBV28, the J gene TRBJ2-2; 10 bases are a match to TRBD2. CDR3 length: 16 residues. Germline CDR1 is MDHEN and CDR2 is SYDVKM. J was trimmed by 8 bases and V by 10 bases; bases with no gene match: 16. The CDR3 DNA sequence: TGTGCCACCAAGCCGATAGCGGGGGGTCTCCGAGGGGAGCTGTTTTTT. Translation: CATKPIAGGLRGELFF.

This clone was observed a handful of times. The chain joins TRBV6-5 to TRBJ1-2; TRBD1 might be the D (5 bases). The CDR3 consists of 11 residues. CDR1 is MNHEY, CDR2 SVGAGI, per germline. V dropped 6 bases and J dropped 6 bases, with 8 bases sitting between them. The DNA of the CDR3 is TGTGCCAGCAGGGGGGGAGATGGCTACACCTTC. Translation gives CASRGGDGYTF.

The genes are TRBV19 and TRBJ2-7, with D perhaps matching TRBD1 (6 bases). V shed 3 bases and J shed 3 bases, with 21 bases lying between them. There are 17 residues in the CDR3. Germline V CDR1 and CDR2: LNHDA, SQIVND (reference sequence). CDR3: CASSIGLTGNSYYEQYF. The CDR3 nucleotides are TGTGCCAGTAGTATCGGACTCACAGGGAATAGCTACTACGAGCAGTACTTC.

This chain uses TRBV27 with TRBJ1-1; D is unresolved. Trimming shortened V by 3 bases and J by 11 bases, and 13 bases separated the two germline ends. The germline V gene encodes CDR1 MNHEY and CDR2 SMNVEV (reference sequence). The CDR3 contains 12 residues. The CDR3 reads CASSFTPSEAFF. The DNA of the CDR3 is TGTGCCAGCAGTTTCACCCCCTCGGAGGCTTTCTTT.

The genes are TRBV9 and TRBJ2-1; 10 bases match TRBD2. The CDR3 is 16 amino acids. Germline loops: CDR1 SGDLS, CDR2 YYNGEE. J was trimmed by 5 bases and V by 4 bases; bases with no gene match: 9. CDR3: CASSSPSSGGNNEQFF. CDR3 DNA: TGTGCCAGCAGCTCCCCGTCTAGCGGGGGAAACAATGAGCAGTTCTTC.

The V call is TRBV9, the J call TRBJ1-1, with D uncertain. Between the trimmed V and J ends, which lost 0 bases and 0 bases, there was a span of 6 bases. The CDR3 is made up of 14 amino acids. Germline loops: CDR1 SGDLS, CDR2 YYNGEE. CDR3 coding DNA: TGTGCCAGCAGCGTAGGACACTTGAACACTGAAGCTTTCTTT. The encoded protein is CASSVGHLNTEAFF.

The gene calls are TRBV7-2 and TRBJ1-1; D perhaps matches TRBD1 (6 bases). Trimming left V 3 bases short and J 5 bases short, with 10 bases between. The CDR3 consists of 13 residues. Germline V gene lookup returns CDR1 SGHTA and CDR2 FQGNSA. CDR3 region: CASSFKRGTEAFF. CDR3 coding DNA: TGTGCCAGCAGCTTCAAAAGGGGGACTGAAGCTTTCTTT.

As to this clone: Relative to the germline gene, one junction end is altered; a read error may explain this. V and J are TRBV13 and TRBJ1-4; D is possibly TRBD1 (5 bases). The CDR3 length is 14 residues. Germline lookup yields CDR1 PRHDT and CDR2 FYEKMQ (reference sequence). The CDR3 DNA is TGTGTCAGCAGGGTGACCGGGACTAATGAAAAACTGTTTTTT. This translates into CVSRVTGTNEKLFF.

The chain is built from TRBV5-1 and TRBJ1-4, with D perhaps matching TRBD1 (6 bases). Trimming took off 5 bases at V and 6 bases at J, with 14 bases between the two ends. This CDR3 has 14 residues. CDR1 is SGHRS, CDR2 YFSETQ, per germline. For the CDR3, the DNA is TGCGCCAGCAGTTCACAGGGCCGGGATGAAAAACTGTTTTTT. As protein: CASSSQGRDEKLFF.

V and J are TRBV29-1 and TRBJ2-3, with D unclear. The ends were cut back, 0 bases at V and 5 bases at J, with 15 bases in the middle. The CDR3 extends over 15 amino acids. Per germline, CDR1 SQVTM and CDR2 ANQGSEA. The CDR3 loop reads CSVEDSRRYRDTQYF. CDR3 coding DNA: TGCAGCGTTGAAGATTCTAGGAGATACCGAGATACGCAGTATTTT.

This clone was detected only once. The rearrangement links TRBV6-5 to TRBJ1-1; D is ambiguous. Germline V gene sequence: CDR1 MNHEY, CDR2 SVGAGI. The CDR3 contains 15 residues. The V end was cut by 6 bases, the J end by 1 base, with 15 bases between. DNA for the CDR3: TGTGCCAGCAGCCGACTTACACCTCAGAACACTGAAGCTTTCTTT. Translated, it gives CASSRLTPQNTEAFF.

The V and J genes are TRBV6-5 and TRBJ1-2; D might be TRBD1 (5 bases). V lost 0 bases and J 5 bases, leaving 10 bases between the germline ends. The germline V gene has CDR1 MNHEY and CDR2 SVGAGI. The CDR3 consists of 14 residues. The CDR3: CASSYSAGRYGYTF. The DNA of the CDR3 is TGTGCCAGCAGTTACTCGGCAGGGAGGTATGGCTACACCTTC.

The chain combines TRBV4-1 with TRBJ2-1, with 7 nucleotides matching TRBD1. This CDR3 region has 17 residues. J lost 9 bases, V lost 2 bases, and 16 bases had no gene match. The germline V gene encodes CDR1 MGHRA and CDR2 YSYEKL. CDR3 amino acids: CASSQPHRDRGAGEQFF. The CDR3 DNA sequence: TGCGCCAGCAGCCAACCGCACCGGGACAGAGGCGCCGGTGAGCAGTTCTTC.

The gene calls are TRBV6-5 and TRBJ1-2; D possibly corresponds to TRBD1 (5 bases). The CDR3 covers 13 residues. The germline gives CDR1 MNHEY, CDR2 SVGAGI. V was shortened by 2 bases and J by 6 bases, with 10 bases between the two germline ends. Written as DNA, the CDR3 is TGTGCCAGCAGTTACCGCCAGGGCGATGGCTACACCTTC. It translates to CASSYRQGDGYTF.

The chain links TRBV15 to TRBJ1-4, with D uncertain. This CDR3 comprises 15 residues. CDR1 and CDR2 (germline): LNHNV, YYDKDF (reference sequence). The ends were cut back, 3 bases at V and 4 bases at J, with 12 bases in the middle. CDR3 protein: CATSRARRNNEKLFF. CDR3 bases: TGTGCCACCAGCAGGGCTCGCAGGAATAATGAAAAACTGTTTTTT.

This chain joins TRBV6-6 and TRBJ1-5; tentatively, D is TRBD1 (5 bases). Germline CDR1 is MNHNY and CDR2 is SVGAGI (reference sequence). Trimming shortened V by 6 bases and J by 7 bases, and 13 bases separated the two germline ends. There are 13 residues in the CDR3. For the CDR3, the DNA is TGTGCCAGCAGATCAGGGTGGCGGCAGCCCCAGCATTTT. Amino acid sequence: CASRSGWRQPQHF.

A few counts support this clone. This chain uses TRBV5-4 with TRBJ1-2; 8 positions agree with TRBD1. The CDR3 is 15 amino acids. J was trimmed by 5 bases and V by 3 bases; bases with no gene match: 9. Germline lookup yields CDR1 SGHNT and CDR2 YYREEE (reference sequence). DNA for the CDR3: TGTGCCAGCAGCTCCCCGGGACAGGAGATGTATGGCTACACCTTC. Its translation: CASSSPGQEMYGYTF.

This chain joins TRBV11-3 and TRBJ2-1; D is possibly TRBD1 (6 bases). This CDR3 region has 15 residues. Germline assignment: CDR1 SGHNT and CDR2 YENEEA. V lost 3 bases and J lost 7, with 16 bases in between. For the CDR3, the DNA is TGTGCCAGCAGCTTGGGGGCCGCGGTCTCTAATGAGCAGTTCTTC. Amino acids: CASSLGAAVSNEQFF. Based on the CDR3 plus reference TRBV11-3 and TRBJ2-1, the full variable domain is EAGVVQSPRYKIIEKKQPVAFWCNPISGHNTLYWYLQNLGQGPELLIRYENEEAVDDSQLPKDRFSAERLKGVDSTLKIQPAELGDSAVYLCASSLGAAVSNEQFFGPGTRLTVL.

The rearrangement uses TRBV7-6 and TRBJ2-7; 8 nucleotides agree with TRBD1. This CDR3 contains 15 residues. The germline CDR1 and CDR2 sequences are SGHVS and FNYEAQ. The junction had 11 bases not matched to a gene; V was cut back by 4 bases and J by 6 bases. The CDR3 protein is CASSSSRTGNPEQYF. The CDR3 coding sequence is TGTGCCAGCAGCTCGTCCCGGACAGGGAATCCCGAGCAGTACTTC.

This clone appeared a single time. This chain links TRBV29-1 with TRBJ1-2; 7 bases align to TRBD1. V was clipped by 4 bases and J by 3 bases; unmatched bases: 20. Looked up from germline, CDR1 is SQVTM and CDR2 is ANQGSEA. CDR3 size: 18 residues. The DNA of the CDR3 is TGCAGCGTTGGGGTGGGCAGTACGGGGACAGCGAGCTACTATGGCTACACCTTC. Protein product: CSVGVGSTGTASYYGYTF.